The 27 T cell receptor beta chains reported below all come from one sample, sequenced in a study of blood T cell repertoires in COVID-19. Repertoires were generated with immunoSEQ multiplex PCR, while TCRdb's copy carries only in-frame clones and drops some. The sample carries fewer than 300,000 clones, approximately 90% recorded once. The sample taken for sequencing was PBMCs or T cells enriched from blood (not recorded which). The receptors derive from a woman in her twenties or thirties who had recovered from COVID-19.

The rearrangement links TRBV6-5 to TRBJ2-7; 8 bases agree with TRBD2. The V and J ends lost 6 bases and 1 base, in that order; junction bases with no gene match: 8. Germline CDR1 reads MNHEY; CDR2 reads SVGAGI. This CDR3 has 15 residues. CDR3 sequence: CASRESGSRSYEQYF. As DNA, the CDR3 is TGTGCCAGCAGAGAGAGCGGGAGTAGGTCCTACGAGCAGTACTTC.

The J gene is TRBJ1-2, the V gene TRBV7-2, with TRBD1 as a possible D gene (6 bases). V was clipped by 4 bases and J by 8 bases, with 20 bases between them. CDR1 and CDR2 from the germline V gene are SGHTA and FQGNSA. This CDR3 is built from 15 residues. The CDR3 DNA reads as TGTGCCAGCAGCTCCCCCGGTGGGCCGGGGGGCGGCTACACCTTC. It specifies CASSSPGGPGGGYTF.

The rearrangement links TRBV7-9 to TRBJ2-5; no clear D. This CDR3 region has 14 residues. Germline assignment: CDR1 SEHNR and CDR2 FQNEAQ (reference sequence). The ends were cut back, 4 bases at V and 5 bases at J, with 14 bases in the middle. This CDR3 reads CASSSSQVRETQYF. The DNA for the CDR3 is TGTGCCAGCAGCTCTTCCCAGGTTCGGGAGACCCAGTACTTC.

This clone appeared a single time. V is TRBV9 and J is TRBJ2-7; TRBD2 matches 9 bases. This CDR3 region has 15 residues. Germline V CDR1 and CDR2: SGDLS, YYNGEE. Trimming took 0 bases from V and 2 from J; bases not matched to a gene: 3. CDR3 bases: TGTGCCAGCAGCGTAGGACTAGCGGTCACCTACGAGCAGTACTTC. It codes for CASSVGLAVTYEQYF.

This clone was seen a single time. J is TRBJ2-5 and V is TRBV28, with a weak D call TRBD2 (5 bases). Trimming took 6 bases from V and 1 from J, leaving 9 bases between them. The V gene's germline CDR1 is MDHEN and CDR2 SYDVKM. The CDR3 contains 13 residues. The CDR3 here is CASSRGLQETQYF. CDR3 bases: TGTGCCAGCAGCCGCGGACTCCAAGAGACCCAGTACTTC.

This chain links TRBV28 with TRBJ1-5, with a tentative D call TRBD1 (5 bases). The CDR3 is 15 residues long. The germline V gene encodes CDR1 MDHEN and CDR2 SYDVKM. The ends were cut back, 7 bases at V and 4 bases at J, with 17 bases in the middle. This chain's CDR3 is CASNPDTGPNQPQHF. The CDR3 region has the DNA TGTGCCAGCAACCCGGACACTGGACCAAATCAGCCCCAGCATTTT.

The genes are TRBV10-1 and TRBJ2-7; 7 bases align to TRBD2. CDR1 is WNHNN, CDR2 SYGVQD, per germline (reference sequence). The trim removed 3 bases at V and 6 bases at J, leaving 11 bases unmatched. The length of the CDR3 is 15 residues. CDR3 in amino acids: CASSETKGTGGEQYF. The CDR3 DNA reads TGCGCCAGCAGTGAAACGAAAGGGACGGGAGGCGAGCAGTACTTC.

V gene TRBV7-6 combines with J gene TRBJ1-5, with a weak D call TRBD1 (5 bases). The CDR3 extends over 16 amino acids. With 1 base removed from V and 4 bases from J, the gap between germline ends came to 14 bases. Looked up from germline, CDR1 is SGHVS and CDR2 is FNYEAQ. Here the CDR3 DNA reads TGTGCCAGCAGCTTAGTCGGGGGAGGCGGAAATCAGCCCCAGCATTTT. Translating gives CASSLVGGGGNQPQHF.

J is TRBJ2-1 and V is TRBV28, with 9 bases lining up with TRBD1. V lost 7 bases and J lost 9; bases outside the gene matches: 13. CDR1 is MDHEN, CDR2 SYDVKM, per germline. CDR3 length: 15 residues. Here the CDR3 DNA reads TGTGCCAGCACTGCGGCTCCCACAGGGGGCCCTGAGCAGTTCTTC. Encoded protein: CASTAAPTGGPEQFF.

J is TRBJ2-1 and V is TRBV5-1; the D is unclear. From germline, CDR1 is SGHRS and CDR2 YFSETQ. V was shortened by 2 bases and J by 4 bases, with 13 bases between the two germline ends. CDR3 size: 15 residues. The CDR3 DNA is TGCGCCAGCAGCTTTACGGCGCCGGGTTACAATGAGCAGTTCTTC. The encoded protein is CASSFTAPGYNEQFF.

The J gene is TRBJ1-6, the V gene TRBV18; the D is unclear. Trimming removed 4 bases from V and 7 bases from J, with 11 bases in between. The CDR3 totals 14 residues. Germline V gene sequence: CDR1 KGHSH, CDR2 LQKENI. CDR3 loop: CASSRSGENSPLHF. CDR3 bases: TGTGCCAGCTCACGATCCGGAGAGAATTCACCCCTCCACTTT.

CDR3 region: CASSPEQRYNEQFF. DNA for the CDR3: TGTGCCAGCAGCCCGGAACAGAGATACAATGAGCAGTTCTTC. The chain combines TRBV9 with TRBJ2-1, with D unresolved. Germline CDR1 SGDLS, CDR2 YYNGEE. V was pared by 4 bases and J by 4 bases, with 12 bases between. This CDR3 is built from 14 residues.

V gene TRBV19 combines with J gene TRBJ1-6, with D possibly TRBD1 on 5 matching bases. CDR3 length equals 15 residues. Trimming stripped 3 bases from V and 7 bases from J, with 13 bases between. The V gene's germline CDR1 is LNHDA and CDR2 SQIVND (reference sequence). The CDR3 DNA reads TGTGCCAGTAGTATTAATGGGCAGGGAAATTCACCCCTCCACTTT. Its protein product is CASSINGQGNSPLHF.

This chain connects TRBV7-9 to TRBJ2-7; a weak D match, TRBD1 (6 bases). This CDR3 is 14 amino acids long. Trimming removed 3 bases at V and 5 bases at J, with 14 bases between. In germline, CDR1 is SEHNR, CDR2 FQNEAQ (reference sequence). The CDR3 loop is CASSFGQGMHEQYF. The CDR3 DNA follows: TGTGCCAGCAGCTTTGGCCAGGGGATGCACGAGCAGTACTTC.

The chain has TRBV19 and TRBJ1-4, with D maybe TRBD1 (6 bases). Trimming removed 6 bases from V and 2 bases from J, with 13 bases in between. The CDR3 has 15 residues. Germline V lookup: CDR1 LNHDA, CDR2 SQIVND (reference sequence). In DNA form, the CDR3 reads TGTGCCAGTAGGCACAGGGAGGGGACTAATGAAAAACTGTTTTTT. Translation gives CASRHREGTNEKLFF.

J is TRBJ1-3 and V is TRBV4-1; 7 bases line up with TRBD1. The trim removed 1 base at V and 3 bases at J, leaving 9 bases unmatched. This CDR3 is built from 17 residues. Germline V CDR1 and CDR2: MGHRA, YSYEKL. The CDR3 region has the DNA TGCGCCAGCAGCCAAGTGGGAACAACAGGGGTTGGAAACACCATATATTTT. As protein: CASSQVGTTGVGNTIYF.

This rearrangement joins TRBV14 to TRBJ2-5; perhaps TRBD2 as D (6 bases). Germline V CDR1 and CDR2: SGHDN, FVKESK. The CDR3 spans 13 residues. The V end lost 4 bases, the J end lost 5 bases, and 11 bases lay between the germline ends. CDR3 region: CASSRWGVETQYF. CDR3 sequence (DNA): TGTGCCAGCAGCCGGTGGGGGGTGGAGACCCAGTACTTC.

The V and J genes are TRBV30 and TRBJ2-7, with TRBD1 matching 9 bases. CDR1 and CDR2 (germline): GTSNPN, SVGIG (reference sequence). V was clipped by 5 bases and J by 6 bases; unmatched bases: 8. The length of the CDR3 is 13 residues. CDR3 residues: CAWRWDRVSEQYF. As DNA, the CDR3 is TGTGCCTGGCGATGGGACAGGGTATCCGAGCAGTACTTC.

The CDR3 DNA is TGTGCCAGCAGCTCGATAGCGGGAGCCTACAATGAGCAGTTCTTC. Protein sequence: CASSSIAGAYNEQFF. The V and J genes are TRBV11-2 and TRBJ2-1, with 9 bases lining up with TRBD2. CDR1 SGHAT and CDR2 FQNNGV come from the germline V gene. The CDR3 is 15 residues long. The ends lost 4 bases at V and 2 bases at J; junction bases unmatched: 3.

This chain uses TRBV28 with TRBJ2-7; 10 bases are shared with TRBD2. There are 15 residues in the CDR3. After removal of 7 bases from V and 7 bases from J, the junction contained 13 bases not matched to a gene. Germline V gene data show CDR1 as MDHEN and CDR2 as SYDVKM. CDR3 region: CASTLRLAGVGEQYF. In DNA, the CDR3 is TGTGCCAGCACCCTGAGGCTAGCGGGAGTAGGAGAGCAGTACTTC.

V gene TRBV27 combines with J gene TRBJ1-1, with no clear D. CDR1 is MNHEY, CDR2 SMNVEV, per germline (reference sequence). This CDR3 is built from 14 residues. Trimming stripped 6 bases from V and 0 bases from J, with 11 bases between. The CDR3 region is CASRPLLMNTEAFF. CDR3 coding DNA: TGTGCCAGCAGGCCATTACTCATGAACACTGAAGCTTTCTTT.

V usage is TRBV28 and J usage is TRBJ1-5; weak D call: TRBD1 (6 bases). This CDR3 contains 16 residues. The germline gives CDR1 MDHEN, CDR2 SYDVKM. The ends were cut back, 3 bases at V and 7 bases at J, with 19 bases in the middle. The CDR3 region is CASSLPLGGRGQPQHF. CDR3 in DNA: TGTGCCAGCAGTTTGCCCCTCGGGGGGCGAGGGCAGCCCCAGCATTTT.

The rearrangement links TRBV6-2 or TRBV6-3 to TRBJ2-5; weak D call: TRBD2 (5 bases). The CDR3 has 21 residues. Germline-derived CDR1 and CDR2 are MNHEY and SVGEGT. V lost 6 bases, J lost 2 bases, and 34 bases lay in between. The CDR3 here is CASSKRVELWVVNAKQETQYF. CDR3 in DNA: TGTGCCAGCAGCAAGAGGGTGGAGCTTTGGGTTGTTAACGCCAAACAAGAGACCCAGTACTTC.

V and J are TRBV15 and TRBJ2-7; tentatively, D is TRBD1 (6 bases). V was trimmed by 0 bases and J by 3 bases, leaving 12 bases between them. The germline gives CDR1 LNHNV, CDR2 YYDKDF (reference sequence). CDR3 length: 15 residues. Here the CDR3 reads CATSRDLGTLYEQYF. In DNA, the CDR3 is TGTGCCACCAGCAGAGATCTTGGGACACTCTACGAGCAGTACTTC.

The chain has TRBV14 and TRBJ1-6, with TRBD1 matching 10 bases. The CDR3 length is 16 residues. Per germline, CDR1 SGHDN and CDR2 FVKESK. The V gene end was trimmed by 4 bases and the J gene end by 7 bases; junction bases not matched to a gene: 7. The CDR3 spells CASSPTGGGFNSPLHF. The CDR3 region has the DNA TGTGCCAGCAGCCCGACAGGGGGCGGATTCAATTCACCCCTCCACTTT.

The V and J genes are TRBV5-1 and TRBJ2-2, with 10 bases fitting TRBD2. The V and J ends lost 3 bases and 0 bases, in that order; junction bases with no gene match: 8. The CDR3 length is 18 residues. Germline V gives CDR1 SGHRS, CDR2 YFSETQ. The CDR3 coding sequence is TGCGCCAGCAGCTCGCGAGCGGGAGGGTACGCGAACACCGGGGAGCTGTTTTTT. Its translation: CASSSRAGGYANTGELFF.

The chain employs TRBV7-9 and TRBJ2-7; D gene uncertain. Between the trimmed V and J ends, which lost 5 bases and 4 bases, there was a span of 6 bases. In germline, CDR1 is SEHNR, CDR2 FQNEAQ (reference sequence). CDR3 length: 11 residues. The CDR3 region has the DNA TGTGCCAGCAGCCACTCATACGAGCAGTACTTC. This codes for CASSHSYEQYF.